This TCR beta chain was identified during a study of blood T cells in healthy people across ages. Turning to the study itself: With template switching, about one barcoded beta molecule was captured per two T cells. General study findings and limits: The study found TCR beta diversity correlated strongly with naive T cell percentage.

Regarding this clonotype: Its antigen is not identified.

Each donor had approximately 10 milliliters of peripheral blood drawn. Extraction of total RNA produced a minimum of 5 micrograms from each sample. Germline CDR1 is LGHNT and CDR2 is FRNRAP. This CDR3 has 15 amino acids. The ends were cut back, 3 bases at V and 8 bases at J, with 17 bases in the middle. The second PCR ran about 7 to 12 cycles with a sample-barcoded 5' primer and J-beta primers. TCRdb re-called the 5' RACE reads with MiXCR, one entry per CDR3 protein. Altogether 380,000 or so distinct CDR3 sequences are present, approximately 47% being singletons, with the ten largest covering around 53%.

The sequenced material came from blood. The receptor's source is a man aged 60 to 75 in good health. The V and J genes are TRBV12-5 and TRBJ2-1, with D perhaps matching TRBD1 (7 bases). This chain's CDR3 is CASGLVSGGGHEQFF. Written as DNA, the CDR3 is TGTGCTAGTGGTTTAGTGTCAGGAGGGGGCCATGAGCAGTTCTTC. Full variable domain (missing parts from reference TRBV12-5 and TRBJ2-1): DARVTQTPRHKVTEMGQEVTMRCQPILGHNTVFWYRQTMMQGLELLAYFRNRAPLDDSGMPKDRFSAEMPDATLATLKIQPSEPRDSAVYFCASGLVSGGGHEQFFGPGTRLTVL.